Presented here are 13 T cell receptor beta chains from one specimen sequenced in a study of T cells in Graves' hyperthyroidism and ophthalmopathy. Amplified TCR beta CDR3 regions derived from RNA transcripts. Initially, a first-round RT-PCR of the TCR CDR3 employed the HTBI primer set. TCRdb analysed the multiplex PCR reads with MiXCR anew, one entry per CDR3 protein. The sample lists 300,000 to 400,000 distinct CDR3 sequences; approximately 18% were seen once. The sample taken for sequencing was blood. The source of these receptors is a woman aged 45-65 years with Graves' hyperthyroidism.

In its sample, this clonotype was seen a few times. The chain joins TRBV6-1 to TRBJ2-7; 7 bases line up with TRBD1. Germline CDR1 is MNHNS and CDR2 is SASEGT. The CDR3 has 14 amino acids. With 5 bases clipped from V and 4 bases from J, the junction kept 8 bases outside the gene matches. The CDR3 DNA reads TGTGCCAGCAGTAAGGGGCCGGGACAGTACGAGCAGTACGTC. It is translated as CASSKGPGQYEQYV.

Regarding this clonotype: Being one base from a much bigger clone, this may be a read error. Here the CDR3 reads CASSLSLVGGPGDTQYF. The CDR3 DNA is TGTGCCAGCAGTTTAAGTCTAGTGGGAGGGCCCGGAGATACGCAGTATTTT. The chain couples TRBV28 to TRBJ2-3, with 7 bases fitting TRBD2. J lost 5 bases, V lost 2 bases, and 13 bases had no gene match. Germline CDR1 is MDHEN and CDR2 is SYDVKM. The CDR3 is 17 amino acids. Full variable domain (outside the CDR3, taken from reference TRBV28 and TRBJ2-3): DVKVTQSSRYLVKRTGEKVFLECVQDMDHENMFWYRQDPGLGLRLIYFSYDVKMKEKGDIPEGYSVSREKKERFSLILESASTNQTSMYLCASSLSLVGGPGDTQYFGPGTRLTVL.

The rearrangement links TRBV3-1 to TRBJ2-7; maybe TRBD1 (6 bases). The V and J ends lost 4 bases and 5 bases respectively, with 24 bases between them. The CDR3 is made up of 17 amino acids. Germline CDR1 and CDR2: LGHDT and YNNKEL (reference sequence). The CDR3 region is CASSPSYPGTFVHEQYF. CDR3 DNA sequence: TGTGCCAGCAGCCCTTCATACCCCGGGACATTTGTCCACGAGCAGTACTTC.

This sequence joins TRBV4-1 and TRBJ2-7; D gene unclear. Germline assignment: CDR1 MGHRA and CDR2 YSYEKL. Deletions cut 4 bases from V and 3 bases from J, with 16 bases between. The CDR3 totals 15 residues. This CDR3 is CASSPMASPGYEQYF. As DNA, the CDR3 is TGCGCCAGCAGCCCCATGGCGAGTCCGGGCTACGAGCAGTACTTC.

The sample holds many counts of this clonotype. This chain joins TRBV28 and TRBJ2-7; 9 bases line up with TRBD1. The CDR3 is 19 residues long. Looked up from germline, CDR1 is MDHEN and CDR2 is SYDVKM. V lost 4 bases and J lost 1; bases outside the gene matches: 17. This CDR3 is CASSSDRDRVVIPSYEQYF. The CDR3 DNA reads as TGTGCCAGCAGTTCAGACCGGGACAGGGTAGTCATACCTTCCTACGAGCAGTACTTC.

This clonotype turned up a few times. This chain joins TRBV11-2 and TRBJ1-4, with a weak D call TRBD1 (6 bases). The CDR3 contains 14 residues. The ends were cut back, 0 bases at V and 5 bases at J, with 7 bases in the middle. Germline assignment: CDR1 SGHAT and CDR2 FQNNGV. For the CDR3, the DNA is TGTGCCAGCAGCTTAGACAGGGGAAATGAAAAACTGTTTTTT. This encodes CASSLDRGNEKLFF.

This clonotype was seen only a few times. This chain links TRBV6-2 or TRBV6-3 with TRBJ2-7, with D uncertain. This CDR3 has 14 amino acids. In germline, CDR1 is MNHEY, CDR2 SVGEGT. V gave up 6 bases and J gave up 6 bases, with 18 bases separating them. The CDR3 here is CASSTGPHSLEQYV. Here the CDR3 DNA reads TGTGCCAGCAGCACGGGCCCTCATTCCCTCGAGCAGTACGTC.

Details on this clonotype: This could be a read error, since a much larger clone is one nucleotide away. The chain employs TRBV5-1 and TRBJ2-7, with 7 nucleotides matching TRBD2. After removal of 3 bases from V and 1 base from J, the junction contained 13 bases not matched to a gene. CDR1 and CDR2 (germline): SGHRS, YFSETQ. The CDR3 length is 17 residues. In DNA, the CDR3 is TGCGCCAGCAGCTGGGGGGGACTGAGGCAGGGATCCTACGAGCAGTACGTC. Encoded protein: CASSWGGLRQGSYEQYV.

The chain is built from TRBV20-1 and TRBJ1-1; D is uncertain. This CDR3 comprises 11 residues. The germline V gene has CDR1 DFQATT and CDR2 SNEGSKA (reference sequence). V lost 3 bases and J 10 bases, leaving 12 bases between the germline ends. In DNA, the CDR3 is TGCAGTGCTAGGGGTGGGGAGGGAGCTTTCTTT. As protein: CSARGGEGAFF.

This clonotype was counted at least ten times. This chain uses TRBV20-1 with TRBJ2-1; TRBD2 matches 9 bases. Trimming removed 0 bases from V and 6 bases from J; junction bases left unmatched: 9. The CDR3 spans 16 residues. From germline, CDR1 is DFQATT and CDR2 SNEGSKA (reference sequence). The CDR3 nucleotides are TGCAGTGCTAGAGATTTAGCGGGAGACTTCGGCAATGAGCAGTTCTTC. This encodes CSARDLAGDFGNEQFF.

In its sample, this clonotype was seen many times. V and J are TRBV9 and TRBJ1-1, with D uncertain. The germline V gene encodes CDR1 SGDLS and CDR2 YYNGEE. V lost 3 bases and J lost 2, with 8 bases in between. The length of the CDR3 is 13 residues. CDR3 region: CASSETVNTEAFF. CDR3 sequence (DNA): TGTGCCAGCAGCGAAACAGTAAACACTGAAGCTTTCTTT. Using reference TRBV9 and TRBJ1-1 for the parts outside the CDR3, the full variable domain is DSGVTQTPKHLITATGQRVTLRCSPRSGDLSVYWYQQSLDQGLQFLIQYYNGEERAKGNILERFSAQQFPDLHSELNLSSLELGDSALYFCASSETVNTEAFFGQGTRLTVV.

This clonotype was counted many times. This rearrangement joins TRBV2 to TRBJ2-5, with 13 bases identical to TRBD2. The CDR3 runs 16 residues. The trim removed 2 bases at V and 3 bases at J, leaving 3 bases unmatched. Germline CDR1 and CDR2: SNHLY and FYNNEI. As DNA, the CDR3 is TGTGCCAGCAGTGAATCGGGACTAGCGGGAAAAGAGACCCAGTACTTC. It specifies CASSESGLAGKETQYF.

This clonotype was detected only a few times. The gene calls are TRBV4-1 and TRBJ1-2; TRBD1 aligns across 10 bases. V lost 7 bases, J lost 6 bases, and 5 bases stayed unmatched. CDR1 and CDR2 (germline): MGHRA, YSYEKL. The CDR3 is made up of 13 amino acids. CDR3 loop: CASIAGTGDGYTF. CDR3 in DNA: TGCGCCAGCATCGCCGGGACAGGGGATGGCTACACCTTC.